The 10 T cell receptor beta chains given below trace back to one sample, sequenced in a study. Bulk TCR libraries were prepared using a modified SMART protocol. One entry per CDR3 protein results from TCRdb running MiXCR on the 5' RACE reads. The sample consists of around 210 distinct CDR3 sequences, 8.5% to 10% of them appearing once. The input for sequencing was gluten tetramer+ CD4+ T cells from blood or duodenal biopsy (not recorded which); whether cultured is not recorded, taken while untreated, on a gluten-free diet, or during gluten challenge (not recorded which). These receptors came from a male donor with celiac disease.

Relative to its sample, this clonotype is large. The chain joins TRBV7-2 to TRBJ1-5; possible D gene TRBD1, 5 bases. Trimming took off 5 bases at V and 8 bases at J, with 19 bases between the two ends. The CDR3 totals 15 residues. Per germline, CDR1 SGHTA and CDR2 FQGNSA. CDR3 loop: CASSQRSGDEEPQHF. The DNA of the CDR3 is TGTGCCAGCAGCCAAAGGTCGGGGGATGAGGAGCCCCAGCATTTT.

This clonotype is deemed large (0.1 to 1%). The chain has TRBV29-1 and TRBJ2-7; D gene unclear. The V and J ends lost 4 bases and 6 bases respectively, with 22 bases between them. CDR1 is SQVTM and CDR2 is ANQGSEA in the germline V gene. The CDR3 runs 15 residues. CDR3: CSVVGQNLYMGEQYF. Written as DNA, the CDR3 is TGCAGCGTTGTGGGTCAGAACCTCTATATGGGCGAGCAGTACTTC.

About this clonotype itself: At one of its ends the junction is not consistent with the germline gene, which may arise from a read error. J is TRBJ2-3 and V is TRBV5-1; D possibly matches TRBD1 or TRBD2 (5 bases each). CDR1 is SGHRS and CDR2 is YFSETQ in the germline V gene. The CDR3 has 15 amino acids. The CDR3 loop reads CASSLAGGDQDTQYF. The CDR3 DNA follows: TGTGCCAGCAGCTTGGCTGGTGGGGACCAAGATACGCAGTATTTT.

By share of the sample, this clonotype is medium-sized. The J gene is TRBJ1-5, the V gene TRBV5-8; possible D gene TRBD1, 5 bases. The CDR3 has 17 residues. Germline V gene lookup returns CDR1 SGHTS and CDR2 YDEGEE. With 4 bases removed from V and 0 bases from J, the gap between germline ends came to 17 bases. The CDR3 nucleotides read TGTGCCAGCAGCCCTATCACGGGGGGGTATAGCAATCAGCCCCAGCATTTT. Its protein is CASSPITGGYSNQPQHF.

This clonotype ranks as large (0.1 to 1%). The chain employs TRBV5-4 and TRBJ2-3; D is possibly TRBD1 (5 bases). The CDR3 consists of 15 residues. Trimming removed 0 bases from V and 6 bases from J, with 14 bases in between. Per germline, CDR1 SGHNT and CDR2 YYREEE (reference sequence). Here the CDR3 reads CASSLEPGHVDTQYF. The CDR3 DNA sequence: TGTGCCAGCAGCTTGGAGCCAGGGCACGTGGATACGCAGTATTTT. The full variable domain, completed using reference TRBV5-4 and TRBJ2-3, is ETGVTQSPTHLIKTRGQQVTLRCSSQSGHNTVSWYQQALGQGPQFIFQYYREEENGRGNFPPRFSGLQFPNYSSELNVNALELDDSALYLCASSLEPGHVDTQYFGPGTRLTVL.

In its sample, this clonotype is large. The chain recombines TRBV5-6 with TRBJ2-1; a weak D match, TRBD2 (6 bases). The CDR3 sequence is 12 residues long. CDR1 and CDR2 from the germline V gene are SGHDT and YYEEEE. The ends were cut back, 4 bases at V and 14 bases at J, with 16 bases in the middle. The CDR3 loop reads CASSRLGGEKFF. As DNA, the CDR3 is TGTGCCAGCAGCCGCCTGGGGGGAGAGAAGTTCTTC.

The chain combines TRBV19 with TRBJ2-5, with 8 positions matching TRBD2. The CDR3 length is 14 residues. Unmatched junction bases numbered 3, after V lost 5 bases and J lost 1 base. The germline V gene has CDR1 LNHDA and CDR2 SQIVND (reference sequence). CDR3 in amino acids: CASSAGTSQETQYF. The CDR3 DNA follows: TGTGCCAGTAGTGCCGGGACTAGCCAAGAGACCCAGTACTTC.

This clonotype is labeled as hyperexpanded (1% or more). The chain couples TRBV4-2 to TRBJ2-2, with D maybe TRBD1 (6 bases). CDR3 size: 18 residues. Trimming left V 3 bases short and J 3 bases short, with 20 bases between. Per germline, CDR1 LGHNA and CDR2 YNFKEQ. The chain's CDR3 is CASSQMTTAGADTGELFF. CDR3 in DNA: TGTGCCAGCAGCCAGATGACAACCGCAGGGGCTGACACCGGGGAGCTGTTTTTT.

This clonotype is medium-sized in the sample. This chain links TRBV20-1 with TRBJ1-2, with D tentatively TRBD1 (5 bases). There are 14 residues in the CDR3. V dropped 6 bases and J dropped 4 bases, with 18 bases sitting between them. The germline V gene encodes CDR1 DFQATT and CDR2 SNEGSKA (reference sequence). The CDR3 spells CSAGGERKGYGYTF. The DNA for the CDR3 is TGCAGTGCCGGAGGGGAGAGGAAAGGCTATGGCTACACCTTC.

This clonotype is large (0.1 to 1%) by share. The V call is TRBV7-9, the J call TRBJ2-7, with a weak D call TRBD1 (6 bases). The germline gives CDR1 SEHNR, CDR2 FQNEAQ (reference sequence). This CDR3 has 17 residues. The V gene lost 4 bases and the J gene lost 3 bases, with 22 bases spanning the gap. CDR3 loop: CASSSDPGWTASYEQYF. The CDR3 DNA follows: TGTGCCAGCAGCTCGGACCCGGGATGGACAGCCAGCTACGAGCAGTACTTC.